Below are 4 T cell receptor beta chains sequenced from a single sample in a study of early T cells in non-severe SARS-CoV-2 infection. In TCRdb, the 5' RACE reads were re-called with MiXCR into one record per CDR3 protein. The sample carries 49,000 or so distinct CDR3 sequences, 5.5% to 8% recorded once. The sample in question was whole blood, obtained at baseline. These receptor sequences come from an adult who was a healthcare worker with PCR-confirmed SARS-CoV-2 infection or an uninfected control (not recorded which).

This clonotype was detected a few times. V and J are TRBV4-3 and TRBJ2-3, with D possibly TRBD1 on 5 matching bases. Between the trimmed V and J ends, which lost 0 bases and 5 bases, there was a span of 6 bases. The CDR3 runs 13 residues. Germline CDR1 LGHNA, CDR2 YSLEER. CDR3 in DNA: TGCGCCAGCAGCCAAGATAGGGGAGATACGCAGTATTTT. This gives the protein CASSQDRGDTQYF.

There are many counts of this clonotype. The rearrangement uses TRBV28 and TRBJ1-2; D may be TRBD1 (5 bases). Germline V gene data show CDR1 as MDHEN and CDR2 as SYDVKM. V gave up 7 bases and J gave up 8 bases, with 29 bases separating them. There are 17 residues in the CDR3. The CDR3: CASTTEVGQGYLRGYTF. DNA for the CDR3: TGTGCCAGCACAACCGAAGTGGGGCAGGGTTATTTGCGAGGCTACACCTTC.

CDR3 sequence (DNA): TGTGCCAGCAGTTGGTGGGAAAGGGCTGAAGCTTTCTTT. It encodes CASSWWERAEAFF. The gene calls are TRBV6-2 or TRBV6-3 and TRBJ1-1, with D unclear. V shed 4 bases and J shed 6 bases, with 12 bases lying between them. This CDR3 is built from 13 residues. Per the germline V gene, CDR1 is MNHEY and CDR2 is SVGEGT.

This sequence joins TRBV18 and TRBJ2-7, with 7 bases aligning to TRBD2. This CDR3 has 15 amino acids. The V gene end was trimmed by 2 bases and the J gene end by 6 bases; junction bases not matched to a gene: 10. Germline CDR1 is KGHSH and CDR2 is LQKENI. The CDR3 DNA follows: TGTGCCAGCTCACCAAGGACCGGGACTATGGGCGAGCAGTACTTC. It encodes CASSPRTGTMGEQYF.